A single sample is the source of the 28 T cell receptor beta chains below, sequenced in a study of regulatory T cells in long-lasting Graves disease. As to time point: newly diagnosed GD, antithyroid drugs for less than 3 months. From PBMCs, RNA was extracted and then used to make the TCR library. To make TCR beta libraries, researchers used iRepertoire HTBI primers and Arm-PCR of CDR3 regions. TCRdb re-called the multiplex PCR reads through MiXCR, storing one row per CDR3 protein. The repertoire holds about 520,000 distinct CDR3 sequences, with 12% as singletons. The same data also went into a second study, on T cells in Graves' hyperthyroidism and ophthalmopathy.

The sequencing here drew on peripheral blood mononuclear cells (PBMCs), taken at new diagnosis, from a patient treated with antithyroid drugs. All receptors come from a woman in her 30s with Graves disease.

This clonotype was observed many times. J is TRBJ1-5 and V is TRBV28; tentative D call: TRBD1 (5 bases). CDR1 is MDHEN and CDR2 is SYDVKM in the germline V gene. This CDR3 has 14 residues. V was shortened by 5 bases and J by 4 bases, with 12 bases between the two germline ends. CDR3 sequence: CASSVTAPNQPQHF. The CDR3 nucleotides are TGTGCCAGCAGTGTGACAGCCCCGAATCAGCCCCAGCATTTT.

This clonotype was seen at least ten times. The chain joins TRBV6-1 to TRBJ2-7; D may match TRBD1 or TRBD2 (5 bases each). Germline-derived CDR1 and CDR2 are MNHNS and SASEGT. Between the trimmed V and J ends, which lost 2 bases and 7 bases, there was a span of 12 bases. CDR3 length equals 13 residues. CDR3: CASSELGTVEQYF. The DNA for the CDR3 is TGTGCCAGCAGTGAACTGGGGACGGTAGAGCAGTACTTC.

This clonotype was detected a few times. The chain uses TRBV20-1 and TRBJ2-3; possible D gene TRBD1, 5 bases. Looked up from germline, CDR1 is DFQATT and CDR2 is SNEGSKA (reference sequence). The ends were cut back, 6 bases at V and 2 bases at J, with 12 bases in the middle. The CDR3 has 13 residues. The CDR3 reads CSAVDSLTDTQYF. CDR3 nucleotide sequence: TGCAGTGCCGTTGACAGTCTCACAGATACGCAGTATTTT.

This clonotype was observed a handful of times. The CDR3 reads CASSEGGELNTIYF. The CDR3 DNA sequence: TGTGCCAGCAGTGAGGGAGGGGAATTAAACACCATATATTTT. The chain employs TRBV6-4 and TRBJ1-3; TRBD1 might be the D (5 bases). Germline V gives CDR1 MRHNA, CDR2 SNTAGT. This CDR3 region has 14 residues. V lost 3 bases to trimming and J lost 6 bases, with 12 bases between them.

This clonotype was observed once. The gene calls are TRBV11-3 and TRBJ2-7, with a tentative D call TRBD2 (6 bases). This CDR3 has 15 residues. Deletions cut 5 bases from V and 2 bases from J, with 16 bases between. CDR1 is SGHNT, CDR2 YENEEA, per germline. The CDR3 nucleotides read TGTGCCAGCAGCCCGACGTGGCGGGACGCCTACGAGCAGTACTTC. It specifies CASSPTWRDAYEQYF.

J is TRBJ2-5 and V is TRBV20-1, with D maybe TRBD2 (6 bases). The germline CDR1 and CDR2 sequences are DFQATT and SNEGSKA (reference sequence). The CDR3 consists of 15 residues. V was trimmed by 0 bases and J by 5 bases, leaving 16 bases between them. The chain's CDR3 is CSARDNAGSAETQYF. The DNA for the CDR3 is TGCAGTGCTAGAGATAACGCGGGGAGTGCGGAGACCCAGTACTTC.

This clonotype was picked up many times. This chain connects TRBV9 to TRBJ1-2; 12 nucleotides match TRBD1. From germline, CDR1 is SGDLS and CDR2 YYNGEE. The trim removed 3 bases at V and 3 bases at J, leaving 3 bases unmatched. CDR3 length equals 15 residues. The CDR3 DNA follows: TGTGCCAGCAGCGCCGGGACAGGGGGCGACTATGGCTACACCTTC. Translated: CASSAGTGGDYGYTF.

This clonotype was detected ten times or more. The rearrangement joins TRBV7-9 to TRBJ2-5, with 12 bases lining up with TRBD2. Looked up from germline, CDR1 is SEHNR and CDR2 is FQNEAQ (reference sequence). The CDR3 length is 15 residues. J lost 2 bases, V lost 4 bases, and 2 bases had no gene match. The CDR3 sequence: CASSSGLAGQETQYF. In nucleotides, the CDR3 is TGTGCCAGCAGCTCCGGACTAGCGGGGCAAGAGACCCAGTACTTC.

This clonotype was seen a handful of times. This rearrangement joins TRBV7-9 to TRBJ1-2; TRBD1 matches at 7 bases. Trimming removed 5 bases from V and 2 bases from J; junction bases left unmatched: 5. Germline-derived CDR1 and CDR2 are SEHNR and FQNEAQ (reference sequence). The CDR3 sequence is 14 residues long. This CDR3 reads CASSQDRHNYGYTF. The CDR3 region has the DNA TGTGCCAGCAGCCAGGACAGGCACAACTATGGCTACACCTTC.

The CDR3 coding sequence is TGTGCCAGCAGCTGGCCGTCGGGCGCGAGAATGCGGGCAGATACGCAGTATTTT. This encodes CASSWPSGARMRADTQYF. V is TRBV7-9 and J is TRBJ2-3, with D possibly TRBD2 on 5 matching bases. V lost 4 bases and J 4 bases, leaving 24 bases between the germline ends. CDR1 is SEHNR and CDR2 is FQNEAQ in the germline V gene (reference sequence). The length of the CDR3 is 18 residues. Looking up the rest from reference TRBV7-9 and TRBJ2-3 gives the full variable domain: DTGVSQNPRHKITKRGQNVTFRCDPISEHNRLYWYRQTLGQGPEFLTYFQNEAQLEKSRLLSDRFSAERPKGSFSTLEIQRTEQGDSAMYLCASSWPSGARMRADTQYFGPGTRLTVL.

The V gene is TRBV7-2, the J gene TRBJ1-1, with D perhaps TRBD1 (6 bases). CDR1 is SGHTA, CDR2 FQGNSA, per germline. This CDR3 spans 14 amino acids. V lost 4 bases to trimming and J lost 2 bases, with 11 bases between them. CDR3 nucleotide sequence: TGTGCCAGCAGCTACCGGGGGCGCAACACTGAAGCTTTCTTT. This gives the protein CASSYRGRNTEAFF.

This clonotype appeared a few times. The chain is built from TRBV5-1 and TRBJ1-5, with D possibly matching TRBD1 (5 bases). Trimming pared 5 bases from V and 0 bases from J, leaving 12 bases between. The CDR3 extends over 15 amino acids. Germline V gene data show CDR1 as SGHRS and CDR2 as YFSETQ. The CDR3: CASRLTVNSNQPQHF. The DNA for the CDR3 is TGCGCCAGCAGACTGACAGTTAATAGCAATCAGCCCCAGCATTTT.

This clonotype came up many times. J is TRBJ2-3 and V is TRBV28; D ambiguous. V lost 0 bases and J 6 bases, leaving 1 base between the germline ends. Germline V gene lookup returns CDR1 MDHEN and CDR2 SYDVKM. This CDR3 comprises 11 residues. The chain's CDR3 is CASSLWDTQYF. The CDR3 DNA reads TGTGCCAGCAGTTTATGGGATACGCAGTATTTT.

The J gene is TRBJ1-1, the V gene TRBV19; D is undetermined. The V and J ends lost 7 bases and 1 base respectively, with 10 bases between them. Per germline, CDR1 LNHDA and CDR2 SQIVND (reference sequence). CDR3 length: 13 residues. CDR3 sequence: CASKSGENTEAFF. CDR3 nucleotides: TGTGCCAGTAAAAGTGGGGAGAACACTGAAGCTTTCTTT.

The V call is TRBV6-2 or TRBV6-3, the J call TRBJ2-5; TRBD2 matches 9 bases. Germline CDR1 is MNHEY and CDR2 is SVGEGT. Trimming cost V 6 bases and J 7 bases; bases outside gene matches: 9. The CDR3 is 14 residues long. DNA for the CDR3: TGTGCCAGCAGAGGGACTAGCCGGACACGGACCCAGTACTTC. Amino acid sequence: CASRGTSRTRTQYF.

Many counts were recorded for this clonotype. This chain links TRBV27 with TRBJ2-5, with D perhaps TRBD1 or TRBD2 (5 bases each). Deletions cut 1 base from V and 4 bases from J, with 13 bases between. The length of the CDR3 is 15 residues. Germline V lookup: CDR1 MNHEY, CDR2 SMNVEV (reference sequence). The CDR3 DNA reads TGTGCCAGCAGTTTATGGGGCGCCGGGGCAGAGACCCAGTACTTC. This sequence encodes CASSLWGAGAETQYF.

The chain combines TRBV28 with TRBJ1-4; TRBD1 is a possible D gene (5 bases). CDR3 length: 14 residues. Germline lookup yields CDR1 MDHEN and CDR2 SYDVKM. The V end lost 3 bases, the J end lost 12 bases, and 17 bases lay between the germline ends. CDR3 protein: CASSLGGRPLELFF. The CDR3 DNA follows: TGTGCCAGCAGTTTGGGGGGACGGCCCTTGGAACTGTTTTTT.

The chain joins TRBV19 to TRBJ1-5, with D possibly matching TRBD1 (6 bases). The CDR3 is 19 amino acids. V gave up 4 bases and J gave up 5 bases, with 27 bases separating them. From germline, CDR1 is LNHDA and CDR2 SQIVND (reference sequence). CDR3 amino acids: CASSKTRQAIIEDYQPQHF. The DNA for the CDR3 is TGTGCCAGTAGTAAAACTCGACAGGCAATCATTGAGGATTATCAGCCCCAGCATTTT.

The J gene is TRBJ1-5, the V gene TRBV20-1; D uncertain. Trimming shortened V by 5 bases and J by 8 bases, and 16 bases separated the two germline ends. CDR1 and CDR2 from the germline V gene are DFQATT and SNEGSKA (reference sequence). This CDR3 has 13 amino acids. The CDR3 DNA reads TGCAGTGCTGGATCCGGTAAGAGGGAGCCCCAGCATTTT. Translating gives CSAGSGKREPQHF.

This clonotype was counted ten times or more. The chain carries TRBV6-1 and TRBJ1-1; D gene uncertain. The CDR3 is made up of 14 amino acids. Trimming shortened V by 5 bases and J by 1 base, and 11 bases separated the two germline ends. Germline CDR1 reads MNHNS; CDR2 reads SASEGT. CDR3 loop: CASSPGIENTEAFF. CDR3 sequence (DNA): TGTGCCAGCAGTCCCGGGATTGAGAACACTGAAGCTTTCTTT.

Ten or more counts support this clonotype. The chain carries TRBV7-2 and TRBJ2-2; D gene uncertain. CDR3 size: 13 residues. Trimming removed 8 bases from V and 1 base from J, with 8 bases in between. The germline gives CDR1 SGHTA, CDR2 FQGNSA. Written as DNA, the CDR3 is TGTGCCAGCCACACGGTGAACACCGGGGAGCTGTTTTTT. This gives the protein CASHTVNTGELFF.

This clonotype showed up many times. The genes are TRBV27 and TRBJ2-3, with D maybe TRBD1 (5 bases). The CDR3 covers 15 residues. Per the germline V gene, CDR1 is MNHEY and CDR2 is SMNVEV (reference sequence). V was pared by 5 bases and J by 1 base, with 13 bases between. Here the CDR3 reads CASSPFRGRTDTQYF. DNA of the CDR3: TGTGCCAGCAGTCCCTTTAGGGGTCGCACAGATACGCAGTATTTT.

This clonotype was recorded many times. This rearrangement joins TRBV2 to TRBJ2-3; perhaps TRBD2 as D (5 bases). CDR1 is SNHLY and CDR2 is FYNNEI in the germline V gene. The CDR3 length is 17 residues. V lost 3 bases and J 0 bases, leaving 16 bases between the germline ends. The CDR3 DNA follows: TGTGCCAGCAGTGACGAGGGAGAGGAGAGGAGCACAGATACGCAGTATTTT. It codes for CASSDEGEERSTDTQYF.

This rearrangement joins TRBV20-1 to TRBJ2-1; TRBD2 aligns across 8 bases. This CDR3 is built from 14 residues. Germline V gene data show CDR1 as DFQATT and CDR2 as SNEGSKA (reference sequence). V lost 4 bases, J lost 2 bases, and 4 bases stayed unmatched. CDR3 region: CSATRTSPYNEQFF. Here the CDR3 DNA reads TGCAGTGCTACGAGGACTAGCCCCTACAATGAGCAGTTCTTC.

Many counts were recorded for this clonotype. The CDR3 coding sequence is TGTGCCAGCAGCTGGGGGGGAGCCCAGTACTTC. It encodes CASSWGGAQYF. V and J are TRBV5-5 and TRBJ2-5, with TRBD2 identical over 7 bases. The CDR3 is 11 residues long. Germline V gives CDR1 SGHKS, CDR2 YYEKEE (reference sequence). V trimming: 3 bases; J trimming: 9 bases; junction bases outside the gene matches: 2. The complete variable domain, with remaining parts taken from reference TRBV5-5 and TRBJ2-5, reads DAGVTQSPTHLIKTRGQQVTLRCSPISGHKSVSWYQQVLGQGPQFIFQYYEKEERGRGNFPDRFSARQFPNYSSELNVNALLLGDSALYLCASSWGGAQYFGPGTRLLVL.

This clonotype occurred many times. The chain joins TRBV5-1 to TRBJ2-3, with a tentative D call TRBD2 (5 bases). Germline loops: CDR1 SGHRS, CDR2 YFSETQ. This CDR3 has 14 amino acids. V was clipped by 6 bases and J by 4 bases, with 15 bases between them. The CDR3: CASKLIGSADTQYF. For the CDR3, the DNA is TGCGCCAGCAAGCTAATAGGGAGCGCAGATACGCAGTATTTT.

The chain is built from TRBV11-3 and TRBJ1-6; D perhaps matches TRBD1 (6 bases). Germline loops: CDR1 SGHNT, CDR2 YENEEA. V lost 5 bases to trimming and J lost 6 bases, with 11 bases between them. The CDR3 has 14 amino acids. Here the CDR3 reads CASSLGQPNSPLHF. The CDR3 DNA is TGTGCCAGCAGCCTTGGACAGCCTAATTCACCCCTCCACTTT.

This clonotype was recorded many times. The CDR3 sequence: CASSQTTGGTDTQYF. The CDR3 bases are TGCGCCAGCAGCCAAACAACGGGAGGCACAGATACGCAGTATTTT. The V and J genes are TRBV4-1 and TRBJ2-3; perhaps TRBD2 as D (6 bases). The germline gives CDR1 MGHRA, CDR2 YSYEKL. V shed 2 bases and J shed 1 base, with 10 bases lying between them. The CDR3 covers 15 residues.